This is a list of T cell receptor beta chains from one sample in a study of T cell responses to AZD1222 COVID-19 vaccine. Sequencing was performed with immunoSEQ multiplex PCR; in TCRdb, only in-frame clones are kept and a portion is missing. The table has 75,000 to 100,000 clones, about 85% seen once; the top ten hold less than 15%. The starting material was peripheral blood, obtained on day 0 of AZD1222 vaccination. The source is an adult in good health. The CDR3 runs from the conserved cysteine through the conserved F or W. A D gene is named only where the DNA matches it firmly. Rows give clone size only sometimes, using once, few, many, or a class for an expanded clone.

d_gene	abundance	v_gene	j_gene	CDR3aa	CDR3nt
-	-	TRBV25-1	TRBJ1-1	CASRDGITEAFF	TGTGCCAGCAGGGACGGAATAACTGAAGCTTTCTTT
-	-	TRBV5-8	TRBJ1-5	CASSWDKGPQHF	TGTGCCAGCAGCTGGGATAAGGGGCCCCAGCATTTT
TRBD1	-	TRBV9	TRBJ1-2	CASSARGGTGIRGYTF	TGTGCCAGCAGCGCCCGAGGGGGGACAGGGATTAGAGGCTACACCTTC
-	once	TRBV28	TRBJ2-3	CASSSTDTQYF	TGTGCCAGCAGTTCCACAGATACGCAGTATTTT
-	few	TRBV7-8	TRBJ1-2	CASSSDGYGYTF	TGTGCCAGCAGCTCCGACGGGTATGGCTACACCTTC
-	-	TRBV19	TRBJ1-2	CASTRGLGYTF	TGTGCCAGTACGCGGGGGCTTGGCTACACCTTC
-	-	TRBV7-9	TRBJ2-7	CASSFSGAQGEQYF	TGTGCCAGCAGCTTTTCCGGGGCGCAGGGCGAGCAGTACTTC
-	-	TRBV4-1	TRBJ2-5	CASSQEEVGLNIQETQYF	TGCGCCAGCAGCCAAGAAGAGGTGGGGCTAAACATACAAGAGACCCAGTACTTC
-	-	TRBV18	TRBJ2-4	CASSPPGLAKNIQYF	TGTGCCAGCTCACCACCGGGACTAGCCAAAAACATTCAGTACTTC
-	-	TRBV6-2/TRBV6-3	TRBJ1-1	CASSFGTSNLARMNTEAFF	TGTGCCAGCAGCTTCGGGACAAGCAATCTAGCGCGGATGAACACTGAAGCTTTCTTT
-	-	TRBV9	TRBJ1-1	CASSVARGTEAFF	TGTGCCAGCAGCGTAGCGCGGGGCACTGAAGCTTTCTTT
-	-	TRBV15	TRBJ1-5	CATSRSRLGRSNQPQHF	TGTGCCACCAGCAGATCGAGGCTGGGGAGAAGCAATCAGCCCCAGCATTTT
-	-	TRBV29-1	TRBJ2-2	CSVGHTNTGELFF	TGCAGCGTAGGCCATACAAACACCGGGGAGCTGTTTTTT
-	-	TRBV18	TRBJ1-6	CASSPVLSTGLNSPLHF	TGTGCCAGCTCACCGGTGTTATCGACGGGGTTAAATTCACCCCTCCACTTT
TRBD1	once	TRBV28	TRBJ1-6	CASRSGTGYYSPLHF	TGTGCCAGCAGATCGGGGACAGGGTATTATTCACCCCTCCACTTT
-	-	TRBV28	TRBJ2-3	CASRPENEDTQYF	TGTGCCAGCAGACCGGAAAATGAAGATACGCAGTATTTT
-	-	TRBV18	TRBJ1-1	CASSRISRTANTEAFF	TGTGCCAGCTCACGGATCAGCCGGACGGCGAACACTGAAGCTTTCTTT
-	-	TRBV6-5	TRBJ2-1	CASSYSWTASYNEQFF	TGTGCCAGCAGTTACTCGTGGACCGCCTCCTACAATGAGCAGTTCTTC
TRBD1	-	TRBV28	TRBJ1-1	CASSRATGGAGTEAFF	TGTGCCAGCAGTCGTGCAACAGGGGGCGCGGGGACTGAAGCTTTCTTT
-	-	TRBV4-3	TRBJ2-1	CASSQIPQNNEQFF	TGCGCCAGCAGCCAAATACCCCAGAACAATGAGCAGTTCTTC
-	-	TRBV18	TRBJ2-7	CASSLQTFYEQYF	TGTGCCAGCTCACTCCAGACTTTCTACGAGCAGTACTTC
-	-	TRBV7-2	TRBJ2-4	CASSPQRGSVKNIQYF	TGTGCCAGCAGCCCTCAACGTGGGTCTGTCAAAAACATTCAGTACTTC
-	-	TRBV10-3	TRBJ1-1	CAIAPGFANTEAFF	TGTGCCATCGCCCCCGGTTTTGCGAACACTGAAGCTTTCTTT
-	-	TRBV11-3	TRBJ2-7	CASSSRQAPYEQYF	TGTGCCAGCAGCTCCAGACAGGCCCCCTACGAGCAGTACTTC
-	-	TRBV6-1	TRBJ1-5	CASSEGGQPQHF	TGTGCCAGCAGTGAGGGGGGACAGCCCCAGCATTTT
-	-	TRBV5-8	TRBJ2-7	CASRLSGNWYEQYF	TGTGCCAGCCGCTTATCAGGGAATTGGTACGAGCAGTACTTC
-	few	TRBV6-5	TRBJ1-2	CASSYGTTSGYTF	TGTGCCAGCAGTTATGGGACAACGAGTGGCTACACCTTC
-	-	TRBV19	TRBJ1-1	CASNRMGDIGGTEAFF	TGTGCCAGTAACAGGATGGGGGACATCGGGGGCACTGAAGCTTTCTTT
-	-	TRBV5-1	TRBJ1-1	CASSLRPRGAGTEAFF	TGCGCCAGCAGCTTGCGCCCGCGAGGGGCTGGGACTGAAGCTTTCTTT
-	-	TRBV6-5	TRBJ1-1	CASSYSYDSNTEAFF	TGTGCCAGCAGTTACTCCTATGACAGTAACACTGAAGCTTTCTTT
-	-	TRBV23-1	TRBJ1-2	CASNINSGRLRANF	TGCGCCAGCAATATCAACTCCGGGCGTCTACGGGCTAACTTC
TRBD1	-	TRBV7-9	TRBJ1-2	CASSLEPQGAGGYTF	TGTGCCAGCAGCTTAGAACCACAGGGGGCTGGTGGCTACACCTTC
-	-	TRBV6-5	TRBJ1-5	CASKKNSNQPQHF	TGTGCCAGCAAAAAAAATAGCAATCAGCCCCAGCATTTT
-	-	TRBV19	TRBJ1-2	CASSIKSEANYGYTF	TGTGCCAGTAGTATAAAATCGGAAGCTAACTATGGCTACACCTTC
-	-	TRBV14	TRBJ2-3	CASSQDLSGEDTQYF	TGTGCCAGCAGCCAAGATCTTTCGGGTGAAGATACGCAGTATTTT
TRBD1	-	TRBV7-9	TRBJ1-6	CASSLSGSGTERSPLHF	TGTGCCAGCAGCTTATCGGGTAGCGGGACAGAGAGATCACCCCTCCACTTT
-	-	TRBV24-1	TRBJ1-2	CATSAPFFGYTF	TGTGCCACCAGTGCCCCGTTCTTTGGCTACACCTTC
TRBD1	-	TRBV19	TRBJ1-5	CASSPRDRTNQPQHF	TGTGCCAGTAGTCCCCGGGACAGAACAAATCAGCCCCAGCATTTT
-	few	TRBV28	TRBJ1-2	CASGRKVGGYTF	TGTGCCAGCGGTAGGAAGGTCGGTGGCTACACCTTC
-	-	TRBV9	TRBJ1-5	CASSAGDYQPQHF	TGTGCCAGCAGCGCTGGGGACTATCAGCCCCAGCATTTT
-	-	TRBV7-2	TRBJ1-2	CASSSGGLGGGGIYGYTF	TGTGCCAGCAGCTCCGGCGGACTGGGAGGGGGTGGGATATATGGCTACACCTTC
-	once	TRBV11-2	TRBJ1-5	CASSFGHDQPQHF	TGTGCCAGCAGCTTCGGGCACGATCAGCCCCAGCATTTT
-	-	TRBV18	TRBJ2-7	CASSPRFNEQDRYEQYF	TGTGCCAGCTCACCACGGTTTAACGAGCAGGATCGGTACGAGCAGTACTTC
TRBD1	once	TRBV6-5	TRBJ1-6	CASSYNHRGSLLHF	TGTGCCAGCAGTTACAATCACAGGGGGTCCCTCCTCCACTTT
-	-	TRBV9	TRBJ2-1	CASSLGDEQFF	TGTGCCAGCAGTCTGGGCGATGAGCAGTTCTTC
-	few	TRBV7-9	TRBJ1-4	CVAGTTTNEKLFF	TGTGTCGCGGGGACAACAACTAATGAAAAACTGTTTTTT
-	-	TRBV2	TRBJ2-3	CASKPKPNTDTQYF	TGTGCCAGCAAACCGAAGCCTAACACAGATACGCAGTATTTT
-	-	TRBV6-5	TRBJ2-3	CASSYEFVTDTQYF	TGTGCCAGCAGTTACGAGTTCGTGACAGATACGCAGTATTTT
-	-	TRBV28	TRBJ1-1	CASSPPDLVGAEAFF	TGTGCCAGCAGCCCACCGGACCTTGTCGGCGCTGAAGCTTTCTTT
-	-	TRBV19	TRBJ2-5	CASSIILGARGQTQYF	TGTGCCAGTAGTATAATCCTAGGGGCCAGGGGACAGACCCAGTACTTC
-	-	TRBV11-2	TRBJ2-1	CASSSPQGNEQFF	TGTGCCAGCAGCTCTCCCCAGGGAAACGAGCAGTTCTTC
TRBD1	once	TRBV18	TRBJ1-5	CASSPAGQGGNQPQHF	TGTGCCAGCTCACCTGCGGGGCAGGGGGGGAATCAGCCCCAGCATTTT
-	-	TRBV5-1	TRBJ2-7	CASSMSYEQYF	TGCGCCAGCAGCATGAGCTACGAGCAGTACTTC
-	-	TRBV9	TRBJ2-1	CASSARGQDYNEQFF	TGTGCCAGCAGTGCCAGGGGACAAGATTACAATGAGCAGTTCTTC
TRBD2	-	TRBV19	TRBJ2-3	CASSTLAGGADTQYF	TGTGCCAGTAGTACCCTAGCGGGGGGGGCAGATACGCAGTATTTT
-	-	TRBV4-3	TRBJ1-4	CASSTRSGLANEKLFF	TGCGCCAGCAGCACACGCTCAGGGTTGGCTAATGAAAAACTGTTTTTT